This is a list of T cell receptor beta chains from one sample in a study of T cells in Graves' hyperthyroidism and ophthalmopathy. Using its own MiXCR run on the multiplex PCR reads, TCRdb lists one record per CDR3 protein. This table holds roughly 290,000 distinct CDR3 sequences, roughly 15% found once. Input material: blood. The receptors here all came from a woman in her 30s with Graves' hyperthyroidism that later progressed to Graves' ophthalmopathy. Both conserved end residues are part of each CDR3. The order of the fields is V gene, J gene, D gene, clone size, CDR3 protein, CDR3 DNA. The D gene is left open where the match is weak. Clone size appears in some rows only: once, few, many, or a class for an expanded clone.

>TRBV10-3|TRBJ2-7|NA|NA
CAISGQGEDGSYEQYF
TGTGCCATCAGTGGCCAGGGGGAGGACGGGAGTTACGAGCAGTACTTC
>TRBV5-1|TRBJ1-6|NA|many
CASSLSEDNSPLHF
TGCGCCAGCAGCTTGTCAGAAGATAATTCACCCCTCCACTTT
>TRBV18|TRBJ2-2|TRBD1|few
CASSLEPGQGNTGELFF
TGTGCCAGCTCACTCGAACCGGGACAGGGCAACACCGGGGAGCTGTTTTTT
>TRBV5-1|TRBJ1-5|NA|few
CASSPPTSGTDTQHF
TGCGCCAGCAGCCCGCCGACTAGCGGCACAGATACGCAGCATTTT
>TRBV7-9|TRBJ2-3|TRBD1|few
CASSPGPGQGETDTQYF
TGTGCCAGCAGCCCGGGGCCGGGACAGGGGGAAACAGATACGCAGTATTTT
>TRBV10-3|TRBJ2-1|NA|many
CAIRPRVAETNEQFF
TGTGCCATCAGGCCCCGGGTAGCGGAGACCAATGAGCAGTTCTTC
>TRBV20-1|TRBJ2-3|TRBD2|once
CSARDYTPTDTQYF
TGCAGTGCTCGGGACTACACTCCCACAGATACGCAGTATTTT
>TRBV6-1|TRBJ2-1|NA|NA
CATWGSGTYNEQFF
TGTGCCACCTGGGGGTCGGGTACCTACAATGAGCAGTTCTTC
>TRBV27|TRBJ1-6|NA|many
CASGLGGRGSPLHF
TGTGCCAGCGGGCTCGGGGGACGGGGTTCACCCCTCCACTTT
>TRBV7-9|TRBJ1-2|TRBD1|many
CASSRDRAHGYTF
TGTGCCAGCAGCCGGGACAGGGCTCATGGCTACACCTTC
>TRBV4-1|TRBJ2-7|TRBD1|many
CASSQRQGAYEQYF
TGCGCCAGCAGCCAACGACAGGGGGCCTACGAGCAGTACTTC
>TRBV28|TRBJ1-4|TRBD1|many
CASSKDRGRVGEKLFF
TGTGCCAGCAGTAAGGACAGGGGCCGGGTTGGAGAAAAACTGTTTTTT
>TRBV18|TRBJ2-1|NA|many
CASSPPGGAGSSYNEQFF
TGTGCCAGCTCACCCCCAGGCGGGGCCGGTAGCTCCTACAATGAGCAGTTCTTC
>TRBV30|TRBJ2-1|TRBD2|many
CARLGTSGRAGEQFF
TGTGCCCGCCTAGGGACTAGCGGGAGGGCCGGTGAGCAGTTCTTC
>TRBV2|TRBJ2-2|TRBD1|NA
CASRDRGRVGTGELFF
TGTGCCAGCAGGGACAGGGGGCGCGTCGGCACCGGGGAGCTGTTTTTT
>TRBV7-8|TRBJ1-1|TRBD1|many
CASSWDSLRTDTEAFF
TGTGCCAGCAGCTGGGACAGCCTAAGAACAGATACTGAAGCTTTCTTT
>TRBV12-3/TRBV12-4|TRBJ2-2|TRBD2|many
CASSSPGTSGSTNTGELFF
TGTGCCAGCAGTTCGCCGGGGACTAGCGGGAGTACGAACACCGGGGAGCTGTTTTTT
>TRBV5-1|TRBJ1-1|NA|many
CASSPEGPEAFF
TGCGCCAGCAGCCCGGAGGGTCCTGAAGCTTTCTTT
>TRBV20-1|TRBJ2-1|TRBD2|many
CSARTSNSNEQFF
TGCAGTGCCCGGACTAGCAACAGCAATGAGCAGTTCTTC
>TRBV6-2/TRBV6-3|TRBJ2-1|TRBD2|few
CACIGPGQKIGLAGNEQFF
TGTGCCTGCATTGGACCGGGACAGAAAATCGGACTAGCGGGCAATGAGCAGTTCTTC
>TRBV4-1|TRBJ2-2|NA|NA
CASSQVATGELFF
TGCGCCAGCAGCCAAGTAGCCACCGGGGAGCTGTTTTTT
>TRBV5-6|TRBJ2-3|TRBD2|NA
CASRDRLAGIIINTQYF
TGTGCCAGCAGGGACCGACTAGCGGGAATAATTATAAATACGCAGTATTTT
>TRBV6-2/TRBV6-3|TRBJ2-1|NA|few
CASSGFRGTENVQFF
TGTGCCAGCAGTGGTTTTCGAGGGACGGAGAATGTGCAGTTCTTC
>TRBV5-1|TRBJ2-1|TRBD2|many
CASSHKASGGNEQFF
TGCGCCAGCAGCCACAAGGCTTCGGGAGGAAATGAGCAGTTCTTC
>TRBV3-1|TRBJ1-2|TRBD1|many
CASSHPTGGYGYTF
TGTGCCAGCAGCCACCCGACAGGGGGCTATGGCTACACCTTC